The 6 T cell receptor beta chains presented below share a single source sample, sequenced in a study of T cell responses to AZD1222 COVID-19 vaccine. This table comes from immunoSEQ multiplex PCR, and its TCRdb copy is limited to in-frame clones, with some not included. The sample gives about 100,000 clones, about nine tenths of which show up once; 1% to 1.5% is in the top ten. The sample was peripheral blood, taken on day 0 of AZD1222 vaccination. Every receptor here comes from an adult in good health.

The chain joins TRBV3-1 (or the pseudogene TRBV3-2) to TRBJ1-2, with a possible D match to TRBD1 (6 bases). CDR3 length: 15 residues. V was trimmed by 1 base and J by 2 bases, leaving 11 bases between them. Germline V gene sequence: CDR1 LGHDT, CDR2 YNNKEL (reference sequence). The CDR3 reads CASSQAGAGNYGYTF. In nucleotides, the CDR3 is TGTGCCAGCAGCCAAGCGGGGGCGGGGAACTATGGCTACACCTTC.

This clone was observed a single time. The gene calls are TRBV7-9 and TRBJ1-2; D is uncertain. Germline loops: CDR1 SEHNR, CDR2 FQNEAQ (reference sequence). The CDR3 has 15 amino acids. Trimming cost V 5 bases and J 0 bases, with 13 bases left between them. Here the CDR3 reads CASSGVATSNYGYTF. The CDR3 coding sequence is TGTGCCAGCAGCGGTGTGGCAACCTCTAACTATGGCTACACCTTC.

This sequence joins TRBV15 and TRBJ1-2; D is perhaps TRBD1 (5 bases). The CDR3 has 15 amino acids. Trimming removed 6 bases at V and 7 bases at J, with 21 bases between. Per germline, CDR1 LNHNV and CDR2 YYDKDF (reference sequence). The CDR3 coding sequence is TGTGCCACCAGAGACGACGGGGGGACCCGCGCTGGCTACACCTTC. Translated, it gives CATRDDGGTRAGYTF.

The V gene is TRBV10-3, the J gene TRBJ1-2; D remains unclear. V lost 0 bases and J lost 4, with 9 bases in between. Germline V gene sequence: CDR1 ENHRY, CDR2 SYGVKD. The CDR3 extends over 14 amino acids. The CDR3 nucleotides are TGTGCCATCAGTGAGTCAGGTAGACCCTATGGCTACACCTTC. Translated: CAISESGRPYGYTF.

The rearrangement uses TRBV5-8 and TRBJ1-3; D is unresolved. The V gene's germline CDR1 is SGHTS and CDR2 YDEGEE. With 0 bases removed from V and 3 bases from J, the gap between germline ends came to 13 bases. This CDR3 region has 16 residues. The CDR3 DNA reads TGTGCCAGCAGCTTGGCCATTTTCTCACTTGGAAACACCATATATTTT. Translating it yields CASSLAIFSLGNTIYF.

The rearrangement links TRBV19 to TRBJ1-1; D is uncertain. There are 15 residues in the CDR3. V was shortened by 5 bases and J by 1 base, with 14 bases between the two germline ends. Looked up from germline, CDR1 is LNHDA and CDR2 is SQIVND (reference sequence). The CDR3 reads CASSPQPFWNTEAFF. The CDR3 DNA reads as TGTGCCAGTAGTCCCCAACCGTTTTGGAACACTGAAGCTTTCTTT.